This is a list of T cell receptor beta chains from one sample in a study of T-cell reconstitution after alpha-beta-depleted transplantation in children. TCRdb independently ran MiXCR on the PCR reads; one entry per CDR3 protein. The sample has some 500,000 distinct CDR3 sequences, around a third seen once; the top ten hold around 2.4%. This specimen was PBMCs from the stem cell graft donor, taken from the stem cell graft. The receptors were sampled from a human donor who donated a stem cell graft to a child with aplastic anemia. Each CDR3 is given with its conserved first and last residue. The D gene is left open where the match is weak. Part of the rows lack a size; the others show once, few, many or a class for expanded clones.

J gene,V gene,D gene,clone size,CDR3 DNA,CDR3 protein
TRBJ2-3,TRBV9,TRBD2,few,TGTGCCAGCAGCGCCGAACGTATAGCGGGAGGGCCCACAGATACGCAGTATTTT,CASSAERIAGGPTDTQYF
TRBJ1-5,TRBV6-1,.,few,TGTGCCAGCGGGGAATATAGCAATCAGCCCCAGCATTTT,CASGEYSNQPQHF
TRBJ2-3,TRBV7-3,.,few,TGTGCCAGCAGCGGGGCGGCGTTGGGCGCAGATACGCAGTATTTT,CASSGAALGADTQYF
TRBJ1-1,TRBV7-9,.,few,TGTGCCAGCAGCTTCGGGGAAGGGACTGAAGCTTTCTTT,CASSFGEGTEAFF
TRBJ1-3,TRBV20-1,.,.,TGCAGTGCACCAACGGGGGGCTCTGGAAACACCATATATTTT,CSAPTGGSGNTIYF
TRBJ2-2,TRBV16,.,few,TGTGCCAGCAGCCAAGTGGTTTTGAACACCGGGGAGCTGTTTTTT,CASSQVVLNTGELFF
TRBJ2-7,TRBV7-2,.,.,TGTGCCAGCAGCTTAGCGTTGGGGCAGGTACAGTACTTC,CASSLALGQVQYF
TRBJ2-5,TRBV29-1,.,.,TGCAGCGTTGACGGGGCAGGTCCAGCACAAGAGACCCAGTACTTC,CSVDGAGPAQETQYF
TRBJ2-3,TRBV20-1,TRBD2,few,TGCAGTGCCGGCAGCGGGATGGTGGCAGATACGCAGTATTTT,CSAGSGMVADTQYF
TRBJ2-3,TRBV7-2,TRBD1,few,TGTGCCAGCAGCTGGACTGACAGGGGTGGCACAGATACGCAGTATTTT,CASSWTDRGGTDTQYF
TRBJ2-1,TRBV20-1,TRBD2,few,TGCAGTGCCGGACTAGCGGGGGCACGTGGGTTCTTC,CSAGLAGARGFF
TRBJ2-1,TRBV20-1,TRBD2,.,TGCAGTGCTAGAGATCTAACTAGCGGAAGCAACCCCTACAATGAGCAGTTCTTC,CSARDLTSGSNPYNEQFF
TRBJ1-5,TRBV6-2/TRBV6-3,.,.,TGTGCCAGCAGTCGGTTTGGGGGGAATAGCAATCAGCCCCAGCATTTT,CASSRFGGNSNQPQHF
TRBJ1-1,TRBV3-1,TRBD1,.,TGTGCCAGCAGCCCCTGGGACAGGGGTACGAACACTGAAGCTTTCTTT,CASSPWDRGTNTEAFF
TRBJ1-1,TRBV27,.,few,TGTGCCAGCAGTTTGGCCACCGGGACTGAAGCTTTCTTT,CASSLATGTEAFF
TRBJ1-3,TRBV29-1,TRBD1,few,TGCAGCGCCTTGACAGGGACAGGTGGAAACACCATATATTTT,CSALTGTGGNTIYF
TRBJ2-2,TRBV12-3/TRBV12-4,.,few,TGTGCCAGCAGTTTTACAGGGAGGTCTCCCGGGGAGCTGTTTTTT,CASSFTGRSPGELFF
TRBJ2-3,TRBV6-1,TRBD2,.,TGTGCCAGCAGCAAACCGGGACTAGCGGGAGGGGATACGCAGTATTTT,CASSKPGLAGGDTQYF
TRBJ2-5,TRBV5-4,TRBD1,.,TGTGCCAGCAGCCCGCGGACAGGGCCCGAGACCCAGTACTTC,CASSPRTGPETQYF
TRBJ1-1,TRBV11-2,.,few,TGTGCCAGCAGCTTTATGCAGGGGGAAGCTTTCTTT,CASSFMQGEAFF
TRBJ1-1,TRBV9,TRBD1,.,TGTGCCAGCAGCGTAGGGGGTGTGGACAGGAAAGCTTTCTTT,CASSVGGVDRKAFF
TRBJ2-3,TRBV20-1,.,few,TGCAGTGCTTCAAGGGACTCTTCTTTCACAGATACGCAGTATTTT,CSASRDSSFTDTQYF
TRBJ2-6,TRBV6-1,.,few,TGTGCCAGCAGTCCCCGACGTGGGAGCGGGGCCAACGTCCTGACTTTC,CASSPRRGSGANVLTF
TRBJ1-6,TRBV11-2,.,few,TGTGCCAGCAGCTCGACGGCGGGGAACTCACCCCTCCACTTT,CASSSTAGNSPLHF
TRBJ1-6,TRBV12-3/TRBV12-4,TRBD1,.,TGTGCCAGCAGTCCCGGGACAGGGAATTCACCCCTCCACTTT,CASSPGTGNSPLHF
TRBJ2-2,TRBV5-6,.,.,TGTGCCAGTACCTGGGCCGGGGAGCTGTTTTTT,CASTWAGELFF
TRBJ1-1,TRBV5-1,.,.,TGCGCCAGCAGCTGGGACCTGAACACTGAAGCTTTCTTT,CASSWDLNTEAFF
TRBJ2-7,TRBV24-1,TRBD2,few,TGTGCCACCAGTGAGGGACGGACTAGCGGGCCCTACGAGCAGTACTTC,CATSEGRTSGPYEQYF
TRBJ2-7,TRBV7-8,.,.,TGTGCCAGCAGCTTAGTGGACCGGCGGTACGAGCAGTACTTC,CASSLVDRRYEQYF
TRBJ2-2,TRBV5-1,.,few,TGCGCCAGCAGCCTCCTGGTCAGGGGCTCCGGGGAGCTGTTTTTT,CASSLLVRGSGELFF
TRBJ2-7,TRBV12-3/TRBV12-4,.,.,TGTGCCAGCAGTCTCGGGGGAGGAAACTACGAGCAGTACTTC,CASSLGGGNYEQYF
TRBJ2-6,TRBV6-5,TRBD1,.,TGTGCCAGCAGTTACGGGACAGGACTCTCTGGGGCCAACGTCCTGACTTTC,CASSYGTGLSGANVLTF
TRBJ1-1,TRBV15,.,.,TGTGCCACCAGCAGAGATCTGGGGGTGGAAGCTTTCTTT,CATSRDLGVEAFF
TRBJ1-1,TRBV5-6,.,few,TGTGCCAGCAGCTTGCAGGGAGCTGAAGCTTTCTTT,CASSLQGAEAFF
TRBJ2-2,TRBV11-2,TRBD1,.,TGTGCCAGCAGCCCAGAAGGGGGCGTGATTCGGTATGACACCGGGGAGCTGTTTTTT,CASSPEGGVIRYDTGELFF
TRBJ1-4,TRBV5-1,.,.,TGCGCCAGCAGCTTCAGGGACTACCATAATGAAAAACTGTTTTTT,CASSFRDYHNEKLFF
TRBJ2-7,TRBV4-1,.,.,TGCGCCAGCAGCCAAGATCAGTGGACAGAATACGAGCAGTACTTC,CASSQDQWTEYEQYF
TRBJ1-2,TRBV7-2,TRBD1,.,TGTGCCAGCATAGGGACAGGAGGATATGGCTACACCTTC,CASIGTGGYGYTF
TRBJ2-7,TRBV5-1,.,.,TGCGCCAGCAGCTTGCCAGGGAGCTCCTACGAGCAGTACTTC,CASSLPGSSYEQYF
TRBJ2-5,TRBV10-3,TRBD1,once,TGTGCCATCAGTGAGTCTGACAGGGGGAAAGAGACCCAGTACTTC,CAISESDRGKETQYF
TRBJ2-5,TRBV6-2/TRBV6-3,.,.,TGTGCCAGCAGTGGGGTAGCAGAGACCCAGTACTTC,CASSGVAETQYF
TRBJ2-1,TRBV4-3,TRBD1,.,TGCGCCAGCAGCCGAGCACAGGGGGACTATGAGCAGTTCTTC,CASSRAQGDYEQFF
TRBJ2-3,TRBV12-3/TRBV12-4,TRBD2,.,TGTGCCAGCAGTCTCGGACTAGCGGGAGGAGGGGGATACACAGATACGCAGTATTTT,CASSLGLAGGGGYTDTQYF
TRBJ2-5,TRBV28,TRBD2,.,TGTGCCAGCAGTTTACTAGCGGGAAATCAAGAGACCCAGTACTTC,CASSLLAGNQETQYF
TRBJ2-5,TRBV29-1,.,.,TGCAGCGTTGAAGGCACTCGGAGGGAAAAAGAGACCCAGTACTTC,CSVEGTRREKETQYF